This passage covers 17 T cell receptor beta chains from one sample sequenced in a study of immune evolution from preneoplasia to lung adenocarcinoma. Clones were read by immunoSEQ multiplex PCR, and TCRdb kept only the in-frame ones, dropping some. The profile shows 15,000 or so clones, roughly four fifths of them singletons. The source material was FFPE minimally invasive lung adenocarcinoma tissue. The receptors shown here come from a person aged 60-80 years with lung adenocarcinoma.

This clone appeared a few times. V usage is TRBV29-1 and J usage is TRBJ1-1; D unclear. V lost 5 bases and J 6 bases, leaving 13 bases between the germline ends. There are 12 residues in the CDR3. CDR1 and CDR2 from the germline V gene are SQVTM and ANQGSEA. In DNA, the CDR3 is TGCAGCGTTAGCTACTCAGGCTCTGAAGCTTTCTTT. Its translation is CSVSYSGSEAFF.

V is TRBV9 and J is TRBJ1-3; tentative D call: TRBD1 (6 bases). V was clipped by 3 bases and J by 4 bases, with 14 bases between them. The germline CDR1 and CDR2 sequences are SGDLS and YYNGEE. The CDR3 totals 15 residues. Written as DNA, the CDR3 is TGTGCCAGCAGCGCACGACAGGCACCAGGAAACACCATATATTTT. Translated, it gives CASSARQAPGNTIYF.

CDR3 region: CASSYNRGINEKLFF. CDR3 nucleotide sequence: TGTGCCAGCAGCTATAACAGGGGAATTAATGAAAAACTGTTTTTT. The rearrangement links TRBV7-8 to TRBJ1-4; TRBD1 matches at 7 bases. In germline, CDR1 is SGHVS, CDR2 FQNEAQ. The CDR3 has 15 residues. V was clipped by 4 bases and J by 4 bases; unmatched bases: 6.

The chain carries TRBV7-9 and TRBJ2-5, with D unresolved. The CDR3 has 11 residues. V dropped 5 bases and J dropped 1 base, with 2 bases sitting between them. Germline CDR1 and CDR2: SEHNR and FQNEAQ (reference sequence). This chain's CDR3 is CASSVQETQYF. The CDR3, as DNA: TGTGCCAGCAGCGTCCAAGAGACCCAGTACTTC.

The chain is built from TRBV7-2 and TRBJ2-5; maybe TRBD2 (7 bases). Germline loops: CDR1 SGHTA, CDR2 FQGNSA. This CDR3 contains 16 residues. Trimming stripped 1 base from V and 1 base from J, with 13 bases between. This CDR3 reads CASSLGSGGGQETQYF. CDR3 DNA: TGTGCCAGCAGCTTAGGGTCGGGGGGCGGCCAAGAGACCCAGTACTTC.

This clone has just one count. The chain links TRBV28 to TRBJ2-7, with TRBD1 matching over 10 bases. CDR3 length: 14 residues. The V and J ends lost 8 bases and 6 bases, in that order; junction bases with no gene match: 10. Germline V lookup: CDR1 MDHEN, CDR2 SYDVKM. CDR3: CASRGSGQGFEQYF. The CDR3 DNA is TGTGCCAGCCGTGGGTCGGGACAGGGGTTCGAGCAGTACTTC.

The V and J genes are TRBV5-8 and TRBJ2-7, with D perhaps TRBD2 (5 bases). CDR1 and CDR2 from the germline V gene are SGHTS and YDEGEE. The CDR3 is 13 residues long. The V and J ends lost 1 base and 6 bases respectively, with 11 bases between them. The CDR3 sequence is CASSLIRGFEQYF. For the CDR3, the DNA is TGTGCCAGCAGCTTGATCCGGGGTTTCGAGCAGTACTTC.

This clone is medium-sized (0.01 to 0.1%) in the sample. This sequence joins TRBV28 and TRBJ2-3; perhaps TRBD2 as D (6 bases). V was shortened by 6 bases and J by 1 base, with 14 bases between the two germline ends. There are 15 residues in the CDR3. Looked up from germline, CDR1 is MDHEN and CDR2 is SYDVKM. Here the CDR3 DNA reads TGTGCCAGCAGCCCGAATTGGGGGGGCACAGATACGCAGTATTTT. Its protein product is CASSPNWGGTDTQYF.

The rearrangement uses TRBV6-1 and TRBJ2-1, with 11 bases fitting TRBD2. The V gene's germline CDR1 is MNHNS and CDR2 SASEGT. V gave up 4 bases and J gave up 6 bases; unmatched junction bases: 5. The CDR3 covers 15 residues. The CDR3 region has the DNA TGTGCCAGCAGTGCCCTAGCGGGGGGTTCCAATGAGCAGTTCTTC. Protein product: CASSALAGGSNEQFF.

In its sample, this clone was seen once. The CDR3 protein is CASSLRFRKREDLSYNEQFF. As DNA, the CDR3 is TGTGCCAGCAGCTTACGTTTCAGGAAGCGGGAGGACCTCTCCTACAATGAGCAGTTCTTC. The chain is built from TRBV21-1 and TRBJ2-1; TRBD2, as called in the table, went unchecked against the DNA. TRBV21-1 is recorded as a pseudogene. This CDR3 comprises 20 residues.

V usage is TRBV28 and J usage is TRBJ2-3; D is unresolved. CDR3 length equals 13 residues. V was clipped by 6 bases and J by 2 bases, with 9 bases between them. Germline CDR1 reads MDHEN; CDR2 reads SYDVKM. The CDR3 region has the DNA TGTGCCAGCAGGCCGCACGACACAGATACGCAGTATTTT. It translates to CASRPHDTDTQYF.

DNA of the CDR3: TGTGCCAGCTCACCCATGCTGACAGGGCGAACTGGAAACACCATATATTTT. Translating it yields CASSPMLTGRTGNTIYF. V gene TRBV18 combines with J gene TRBJ1-3; 7 positions agree with TRBD1. The CDR3 has 17 residues. Trimming took 3 bases from V and 2 from J; bases not matched to a gene: 10. Germline V gives CDR1 KGHSH, CDR2 LQKENI. Supplemented by reference TRBV18 and TRBJ1-3, the full variable domain reads NAGVMQNPRHLVRRRGQEARLRCSPMKGHSHVYWYRQLPEEGLKFMVYLQKENIIDESGMPKERFSAEFPKEGPSILRIQQVVRGDSAAYFCASSPMLTGRTGNTIYFGEGSWLTVV.

The CDR3 sequence is CASSPNLSSGNTIYF. The CDR3 bases are TGTGCCAGCTCACCGAACCTGAGCTCTGGAAACACCATATATTTT. The rearrangement joins TRBV18 to TRBJ1-3; unclear D gene. Trimming removed 3 bases from V and 0 bases from J, with 9 bases in between. The germline gives CDR1 KGHSH, CDR2 LQKENI. The CDR3 sequence is 15 residues long.

In this sample, this clone turned up once. The genes are TRBV5-1 and TRBJ2-1, with D perhaps being TRBD1 or TRBD2 (6 bases each). Germline V gives CDR1 SGHRS, CDR2 YFSETQ. The CDR3 contains 18 residues. Trimming cost V 4 bases and J 0 bases, with 20 bases left between them. The CDR3 DNA is TGCGCCAGCAGCAGAAGGGTGGGGGGCCCCAGCTCCTACAATGAGCAGTTCTTC. Translated: CASSRRVGGPSSYNEQFF.

The chain uses TRBV9 and TRBJ2-1, with 7 bases identical to TRBD1. The germline V gene has CDR1 SGDLS and CDR2 YYNGEE. The CDR3 runs to 15 residues. V shed 2 bases and J 4 bases; nucleotides not matched to a gene: 6. CDR3 in DNA: TGTGCCAGCAGCGTCACCGGGACAGCTTACAATGAGCAGTTCTTC. As protein: CASSVTGTAYNEQFF.

In DNA, the CDR3 is TGCGCCAGCAGGATACCGGGACAGATGAACACTGAAGCTTTCTTT. Its translation is CASRIPGQMNTEAFF. The chain employs TRBV10-1 and TRBJ1-1; TRBD1 agrees at 7 bases. V lost 6 bases and J lost 0; bases outside the gene matches: 7. The CDR3 sequence is 15 residues long. Germline loops: CDR1 WNHNN, CDR2 SYGVQD (reference sequence).

The chain links TRBV18 to TRBJ2-1; D is undetermined. Germline V gene data show CDR1 as KGHSH and CDR2 as LQKENI. This CDR3 contains 14 residues. V was clipped by 6 bases and J by 7 bases, with 16 bases between them. In nucleotides, the CDR3 is TGTGCCAGCTCCCAAGGTGTCCTCGGAAATGAGCAGTTCTTC. Translation gives CASSQGVLGNEQFF.